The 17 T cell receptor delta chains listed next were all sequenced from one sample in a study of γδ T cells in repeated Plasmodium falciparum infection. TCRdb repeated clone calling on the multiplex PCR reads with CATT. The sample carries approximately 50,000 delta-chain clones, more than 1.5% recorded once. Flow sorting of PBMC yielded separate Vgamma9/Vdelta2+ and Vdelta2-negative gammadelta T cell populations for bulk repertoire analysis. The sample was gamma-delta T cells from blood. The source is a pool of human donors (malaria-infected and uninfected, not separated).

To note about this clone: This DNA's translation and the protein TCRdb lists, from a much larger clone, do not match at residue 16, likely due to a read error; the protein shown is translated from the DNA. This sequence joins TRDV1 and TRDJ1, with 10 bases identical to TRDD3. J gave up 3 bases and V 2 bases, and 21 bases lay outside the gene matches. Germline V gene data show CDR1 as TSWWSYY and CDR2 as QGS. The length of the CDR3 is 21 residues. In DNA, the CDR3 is TGTGCTCTTGGGGAATCATTCCTACGGTTATTGGGGGATACCTACGCCGATAAACTCATCTTT. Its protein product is CALGESFLRLLGDTYADKLIF.

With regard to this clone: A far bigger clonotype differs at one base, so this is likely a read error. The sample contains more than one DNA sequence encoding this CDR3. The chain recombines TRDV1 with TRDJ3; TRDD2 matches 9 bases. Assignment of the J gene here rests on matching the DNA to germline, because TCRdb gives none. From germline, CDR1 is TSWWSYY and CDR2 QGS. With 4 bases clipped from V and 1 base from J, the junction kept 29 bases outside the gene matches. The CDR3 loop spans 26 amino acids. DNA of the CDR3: TGTGCTCTTGGGGCGTCCTTCCTACCCGTGCCTTATTACTGGGGAATCTCTTCCTGGGACACCCGACAGATGTTTTTC. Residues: CALGASFLPVPYYWGISSWDTRQMFF.

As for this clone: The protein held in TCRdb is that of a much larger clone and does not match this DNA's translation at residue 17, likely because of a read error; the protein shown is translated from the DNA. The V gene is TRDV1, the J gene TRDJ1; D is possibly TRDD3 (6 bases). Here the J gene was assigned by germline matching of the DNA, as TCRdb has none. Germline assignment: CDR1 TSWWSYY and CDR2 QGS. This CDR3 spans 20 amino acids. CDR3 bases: TGTGCTCTTGGGGAACCCTCCCCCCCCTACTGGGCTCCCGGCACCGATAGACTCATCTTT. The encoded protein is CALGEPSPPYWAPGTDRLIF.

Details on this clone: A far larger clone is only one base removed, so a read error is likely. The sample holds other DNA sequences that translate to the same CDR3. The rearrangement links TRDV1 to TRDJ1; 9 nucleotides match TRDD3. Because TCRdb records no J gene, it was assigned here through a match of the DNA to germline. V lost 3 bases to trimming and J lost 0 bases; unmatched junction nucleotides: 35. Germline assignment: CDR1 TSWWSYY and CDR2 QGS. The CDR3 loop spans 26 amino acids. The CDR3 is CALGEGWGIVKIPTWGGMVYTDKLIF. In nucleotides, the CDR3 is TGTGCTCTTGGGGAGGGCTGGGGGATTGTTAAAATTCCTACGTGGGGAGGGATGGTGTACACCGATAAACTCATCTTT.

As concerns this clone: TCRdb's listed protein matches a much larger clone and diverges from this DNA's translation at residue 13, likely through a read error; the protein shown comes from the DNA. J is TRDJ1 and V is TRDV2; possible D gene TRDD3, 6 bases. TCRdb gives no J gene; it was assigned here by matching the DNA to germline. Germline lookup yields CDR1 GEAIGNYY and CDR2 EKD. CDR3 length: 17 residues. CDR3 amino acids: CACDTLGGNKNTGKLIF. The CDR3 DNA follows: TGTGCCTGTGACACCCTCGGGGGGAACAAAAACACCGGTAAACTCATCTTT.

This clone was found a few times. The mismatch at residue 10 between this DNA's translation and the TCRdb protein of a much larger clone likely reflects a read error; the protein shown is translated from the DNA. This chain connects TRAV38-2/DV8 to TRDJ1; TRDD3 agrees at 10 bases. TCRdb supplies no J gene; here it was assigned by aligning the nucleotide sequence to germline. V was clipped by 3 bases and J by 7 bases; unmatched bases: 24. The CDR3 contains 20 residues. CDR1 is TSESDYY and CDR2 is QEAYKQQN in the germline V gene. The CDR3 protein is CAYRNKPAYRGIRGAGKLIF. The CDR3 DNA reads TGTGCTTATAGGAACAAACCTGCGTACCGGGGGATACGGGGCGCCGGTAAACTCATCTTT.

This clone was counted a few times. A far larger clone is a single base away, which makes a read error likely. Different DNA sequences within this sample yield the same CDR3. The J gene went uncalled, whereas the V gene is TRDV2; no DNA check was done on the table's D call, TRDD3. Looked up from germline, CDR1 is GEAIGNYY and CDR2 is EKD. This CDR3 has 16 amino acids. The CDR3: CAWPIPVHWVNHKLIF. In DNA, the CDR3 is TGTGCCTGGCCCATTCCTGTCCACTGGGTCAATCATAAGCTCATCTTT.

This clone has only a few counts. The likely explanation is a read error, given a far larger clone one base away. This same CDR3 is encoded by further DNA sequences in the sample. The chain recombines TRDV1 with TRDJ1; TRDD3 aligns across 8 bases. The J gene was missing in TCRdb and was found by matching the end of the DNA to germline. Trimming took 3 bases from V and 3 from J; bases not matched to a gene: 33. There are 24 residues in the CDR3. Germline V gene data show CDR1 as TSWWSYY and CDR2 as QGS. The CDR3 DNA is TGTGCTCTTGGGGACCGGCACGCTAATGTTCGAAATTACCGGGGGATATTGCGCGCCGATAAACTCATCTTT. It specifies CALGDRHANVRNYRGILRADKLIF.

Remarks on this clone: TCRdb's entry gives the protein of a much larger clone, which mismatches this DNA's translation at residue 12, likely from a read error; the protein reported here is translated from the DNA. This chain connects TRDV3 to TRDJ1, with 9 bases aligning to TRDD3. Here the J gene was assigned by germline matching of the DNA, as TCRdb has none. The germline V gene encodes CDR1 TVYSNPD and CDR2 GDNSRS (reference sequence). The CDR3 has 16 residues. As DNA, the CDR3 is TGTGCCTTGTCGGGGGACTGGGGGACCTCCACCGGTAAACTCATCTTT. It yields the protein CALSGDWGTSTGKLIF.

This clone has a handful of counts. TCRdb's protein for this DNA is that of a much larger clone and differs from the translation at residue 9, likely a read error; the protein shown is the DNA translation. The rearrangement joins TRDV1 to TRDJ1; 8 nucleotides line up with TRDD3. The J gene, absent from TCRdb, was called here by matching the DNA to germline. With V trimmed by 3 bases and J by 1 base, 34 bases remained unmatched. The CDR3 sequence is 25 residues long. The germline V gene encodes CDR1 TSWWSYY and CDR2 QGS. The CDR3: CALGDKVSHVPRRHYWGYFTDKLIF. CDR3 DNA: TGTGCTCTTGGGGATAAGGTATCCCACGTGCCCAGGCGTCATTACTGGGGATACTTCACCGATAAACTCATCTTT.

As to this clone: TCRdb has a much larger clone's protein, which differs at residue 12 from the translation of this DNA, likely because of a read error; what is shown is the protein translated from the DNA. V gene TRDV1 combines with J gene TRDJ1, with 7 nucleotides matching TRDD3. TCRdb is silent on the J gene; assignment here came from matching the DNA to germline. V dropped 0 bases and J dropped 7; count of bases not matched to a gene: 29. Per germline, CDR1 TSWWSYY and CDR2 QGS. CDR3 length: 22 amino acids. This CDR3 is CALGELYFWGRAPLRRGGKLIF. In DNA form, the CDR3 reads TGTGCTCTTGGGGAACTCTACTTCTGGGGGCGAGCACCCTTAAGAAGGGGAGGTAAACTCATCTTT.

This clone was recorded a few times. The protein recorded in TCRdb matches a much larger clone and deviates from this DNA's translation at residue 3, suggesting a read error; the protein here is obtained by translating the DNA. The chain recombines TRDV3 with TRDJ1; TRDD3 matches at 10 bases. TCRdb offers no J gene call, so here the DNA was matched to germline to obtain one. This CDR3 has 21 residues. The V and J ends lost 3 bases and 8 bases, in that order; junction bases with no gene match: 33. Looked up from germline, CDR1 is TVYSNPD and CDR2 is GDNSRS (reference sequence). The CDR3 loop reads CALQTPFLFLSPWGILGKLIF. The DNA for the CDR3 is TGTGCCTTACAAACTCCCTTCCTCTTCCTTTCGCCTTGGGGGATACTAGGGAAACTCATCTTT.

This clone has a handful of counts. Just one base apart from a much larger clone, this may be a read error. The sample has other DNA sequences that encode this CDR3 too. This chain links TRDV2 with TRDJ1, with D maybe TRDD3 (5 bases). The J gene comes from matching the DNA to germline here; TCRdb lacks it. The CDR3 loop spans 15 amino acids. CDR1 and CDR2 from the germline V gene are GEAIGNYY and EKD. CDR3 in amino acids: CACDTVGVPIDKLIF. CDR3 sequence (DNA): TGCGCCTGTGACACTGTTGGGGTGCCTATCGATAAACTCATCTTT.

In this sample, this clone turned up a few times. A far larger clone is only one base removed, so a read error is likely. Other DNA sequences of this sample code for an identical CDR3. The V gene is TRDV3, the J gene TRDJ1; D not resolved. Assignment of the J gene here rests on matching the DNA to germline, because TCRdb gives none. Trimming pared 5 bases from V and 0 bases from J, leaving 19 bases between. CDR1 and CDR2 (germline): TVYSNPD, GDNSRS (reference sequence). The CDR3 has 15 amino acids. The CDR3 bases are TGTGCCGTAAATTTGGTCCTTTCGTACACCGATAAACTCATCTTT. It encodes CAVNLVLSYTDKLIF.

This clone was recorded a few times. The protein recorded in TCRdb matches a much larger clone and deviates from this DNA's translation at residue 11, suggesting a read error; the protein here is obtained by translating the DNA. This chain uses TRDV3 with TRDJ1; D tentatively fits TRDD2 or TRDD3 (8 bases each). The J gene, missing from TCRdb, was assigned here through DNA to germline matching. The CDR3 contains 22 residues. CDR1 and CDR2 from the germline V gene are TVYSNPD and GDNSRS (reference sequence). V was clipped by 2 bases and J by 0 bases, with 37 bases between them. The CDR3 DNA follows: TGTGCCTTTTCTTCCTACGGCACCTTACTGAGGGATACGGTACCTCACACCGATAAACTCATCTTT. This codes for CAFSSYGTLLRDTVPHTDKLIF.

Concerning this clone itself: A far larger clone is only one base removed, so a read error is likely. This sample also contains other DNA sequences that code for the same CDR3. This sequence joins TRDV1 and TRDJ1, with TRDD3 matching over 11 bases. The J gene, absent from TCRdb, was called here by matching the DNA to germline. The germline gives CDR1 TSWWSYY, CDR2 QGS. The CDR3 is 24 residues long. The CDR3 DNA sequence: TGTGCTCTTGGGGAACTAGATGCGTCTGACTTCCCGTACTGGGGGATATGTGGTACCGATGAACTCATCTTT. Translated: CALGELDASDFPYWGICGTDELIF.

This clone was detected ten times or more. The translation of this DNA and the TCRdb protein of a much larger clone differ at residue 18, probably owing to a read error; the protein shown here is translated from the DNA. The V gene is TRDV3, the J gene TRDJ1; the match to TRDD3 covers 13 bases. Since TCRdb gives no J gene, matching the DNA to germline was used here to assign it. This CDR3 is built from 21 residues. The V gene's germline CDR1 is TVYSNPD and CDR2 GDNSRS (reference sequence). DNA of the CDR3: TGTGCCACCTACCTTCCTTCTCTCTACTGGGGGATACGCGGTTTTTTTGATAGACTCATCTTT. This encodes CATYLPSLYWGIRGFFDRLIF.